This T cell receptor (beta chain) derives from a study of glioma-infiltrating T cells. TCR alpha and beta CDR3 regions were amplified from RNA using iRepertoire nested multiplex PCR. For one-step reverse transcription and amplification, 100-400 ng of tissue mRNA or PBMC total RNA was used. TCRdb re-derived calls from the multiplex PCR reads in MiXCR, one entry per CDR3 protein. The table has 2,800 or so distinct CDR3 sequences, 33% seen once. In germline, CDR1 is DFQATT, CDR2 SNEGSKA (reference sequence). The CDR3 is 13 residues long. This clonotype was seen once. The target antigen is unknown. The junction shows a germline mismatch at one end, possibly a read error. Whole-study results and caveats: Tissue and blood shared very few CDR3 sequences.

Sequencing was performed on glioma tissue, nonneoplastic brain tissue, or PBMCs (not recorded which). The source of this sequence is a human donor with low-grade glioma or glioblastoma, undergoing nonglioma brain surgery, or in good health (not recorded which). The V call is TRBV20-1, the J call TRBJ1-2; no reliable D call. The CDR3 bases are TGCATTGCTAGATATGGGGAGCGCTATGGCTACACCTTC. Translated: CIARYGERYGYTF.